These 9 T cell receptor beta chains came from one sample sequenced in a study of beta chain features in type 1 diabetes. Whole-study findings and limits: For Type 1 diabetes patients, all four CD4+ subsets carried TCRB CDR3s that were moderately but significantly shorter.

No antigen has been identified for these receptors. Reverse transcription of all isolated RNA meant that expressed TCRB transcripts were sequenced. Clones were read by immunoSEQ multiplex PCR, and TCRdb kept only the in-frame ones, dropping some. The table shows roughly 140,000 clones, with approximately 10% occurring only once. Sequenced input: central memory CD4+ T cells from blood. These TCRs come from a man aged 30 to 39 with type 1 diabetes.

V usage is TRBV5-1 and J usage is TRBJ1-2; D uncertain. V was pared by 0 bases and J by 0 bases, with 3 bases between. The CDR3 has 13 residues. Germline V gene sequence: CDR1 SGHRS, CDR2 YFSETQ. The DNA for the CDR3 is TGCGCCAGCAGCTTGGCGGCTAACTATGGCTACACCTTC. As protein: CASSLAANYGYTF.

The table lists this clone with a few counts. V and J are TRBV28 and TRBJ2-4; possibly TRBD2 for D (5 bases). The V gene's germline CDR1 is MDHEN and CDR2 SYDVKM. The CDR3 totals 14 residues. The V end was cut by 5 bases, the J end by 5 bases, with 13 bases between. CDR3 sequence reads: CASSPGGDQNIQYF. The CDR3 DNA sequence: TGTGCCAGCAGTCCCGGAGGAGACCAAAACATTCAGTACTTC.

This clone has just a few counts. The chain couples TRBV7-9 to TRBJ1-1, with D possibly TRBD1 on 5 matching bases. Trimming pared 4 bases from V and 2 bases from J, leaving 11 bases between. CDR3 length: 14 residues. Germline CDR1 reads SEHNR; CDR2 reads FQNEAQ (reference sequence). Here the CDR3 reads CASSSEQVNTEAFF. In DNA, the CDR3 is TGTGCCAGCAGCTCCGAACAGGTTAACACTGAAGCTTTCTTT.

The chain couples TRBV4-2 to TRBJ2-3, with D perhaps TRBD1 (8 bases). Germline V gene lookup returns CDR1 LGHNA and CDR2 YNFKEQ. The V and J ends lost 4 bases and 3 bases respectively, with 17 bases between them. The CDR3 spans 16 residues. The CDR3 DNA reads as TGTGCCAGCAGCCTTAAAGCGGGACAGGCGACAGATACGCAGTATTTT. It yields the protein CASSLKAGQATDTQYF.

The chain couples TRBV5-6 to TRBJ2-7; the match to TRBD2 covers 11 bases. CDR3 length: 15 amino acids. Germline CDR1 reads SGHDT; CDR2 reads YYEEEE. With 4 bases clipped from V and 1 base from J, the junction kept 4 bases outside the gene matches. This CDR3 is CASSHRLAGSYEQYF. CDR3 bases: TGTGCCAGCAGCCATCGACTAGCGGGGTCCTACGAGCAGTACTTC. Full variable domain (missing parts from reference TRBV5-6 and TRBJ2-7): DAGVTQSPTHLIKTRGQQVTLRCSPKSGHDTVSWYQQALGQGPQFIFQYYEEEERQRGNFPDRFSGHQFPNYSSELNVNALLLGDSALYLCASSHRLAGSYEQYFGPGTRLTVT.

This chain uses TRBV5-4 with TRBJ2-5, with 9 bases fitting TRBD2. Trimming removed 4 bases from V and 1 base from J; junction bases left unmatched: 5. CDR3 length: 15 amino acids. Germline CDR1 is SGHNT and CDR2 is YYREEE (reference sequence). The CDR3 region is CASSRAGGLQETQYF. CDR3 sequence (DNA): TGTGCCAGCAGCCGAGCGGGAGGACTCCAAGAGACCCAGTACTTC. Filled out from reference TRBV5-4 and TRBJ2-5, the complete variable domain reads ETGVTQSPTHLIKTRGQQVTLRCSSQSGHNTVSWYQQALGQGPQFIFQYYREEENGRGNFPPRFSGLQFPNYSSELNVNALELDDSALYLCASSRAGGLQETQYFGPGTRLLVL.

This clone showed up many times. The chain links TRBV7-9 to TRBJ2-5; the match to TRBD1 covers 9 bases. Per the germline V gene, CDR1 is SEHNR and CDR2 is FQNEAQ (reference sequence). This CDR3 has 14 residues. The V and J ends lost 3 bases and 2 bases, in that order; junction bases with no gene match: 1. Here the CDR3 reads CASSLTGGQETQYF. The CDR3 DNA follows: TGTGCCAGCAGCTTGACAGGGGGTCAAGAGACCCAGTACTTC. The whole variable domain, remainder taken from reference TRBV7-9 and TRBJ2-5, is DTGVSQNPRHKITKRGQNVTFRCDPISEHNRLYWYRQTLGQGPEFLTYFQNEAQLEKSRLLSDRFSAERPKGSFSTLEIQRTEQGDSAMYLCASSLTGGQETQYFGPGTRLLVL.

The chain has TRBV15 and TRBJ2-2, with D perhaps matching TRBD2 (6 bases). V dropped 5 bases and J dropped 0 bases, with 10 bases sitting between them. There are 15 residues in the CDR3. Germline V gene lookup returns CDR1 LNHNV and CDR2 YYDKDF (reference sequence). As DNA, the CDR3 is TGTGCCACCAGCTCCGTAGCGGCGAACACCGGGGAGCTGTTTTTT. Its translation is CATSSVAANTGELFF.

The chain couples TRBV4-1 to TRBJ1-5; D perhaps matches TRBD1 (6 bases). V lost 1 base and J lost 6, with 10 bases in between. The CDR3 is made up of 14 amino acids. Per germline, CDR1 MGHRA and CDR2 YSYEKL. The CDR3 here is CASSQGQVPQPQHF. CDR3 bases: TGCGCCAGCAGCCAAGGACAGGTACCTCAGCCCCAGCATTTT.